This T cell receptor beta chain was profiled in a study of cytomegalovirus exposure and HLA in healthy donors. Study-wide background: Some 85 million unique TCRs from HLA-typed donors were held in an early data release.

Regarding the study as a whole: Later analysis indicated greater clonal expansion among HLA-associated TCR beta chains than among equally common other chains. Accurate prediction of most subjects' HLA-A and HLA-B alleles from TCR beta sequences was reported. Later analysis associated a missense DCLRE1C variant with TCR beta V- and J-gene trimming.

The CDR3 contains 18 residues. Looked up from germline, CDR1 is SNHLY and CDR2 is FYNNEI. Trimming cost V 6 bases and J 2 bases, with 26 bases left between them. This PCR relied on a set of 60 Vbeta primers and 13 Jbeta primers. Some clones are missing from TCRdb's copy, which holds only in-frame ones; the method was immunoSEQ multiplex PCR. Its table records some 80,000 clones. On this clone itself: Its target is unknown.

Sequenced: PBMCs. This TCR was recovered from a woman in her 30s in good health and CMV-seronegative. The chain employs TRBV2 and TRBJ2-7; tentative D call: TRBD2 (5 bases). The CDR3 sequence is CASSAARPTLYSAYEQYF. CDR3 sequence (DNA): TGTGCCAGCAGCGCCGCTAGACCGACTTTATATAGCGCCTACGAGCAGTACTTC.